These T cell receptor beta chains were read from a single sample in a study of OX40 agonist ivuxolimab in advanced cancers. Repertoires were generated with immunoSEQ multiplex PCR, while TCRdb's copy carries only in-frame clones and drops some. The sample has some 25,000 clones, roughly 80% seen once. Sequenced material: CD4+ or CD8+ T cells sorted from blood, taken in a trial of the OX40 agonist ivuxolimab. The source of these receptors is an adult with an advanced solid tumor such as melanoma, head and neck, liver or kidney cancer. CDR3s include the opening cysteine and the closing phenylalanine or tryptophan. Fields, in order: CDR3 protein, CDR3 DNA, CDR3 length, J gene, V gene, clone size, D gene. D genes are given only for firm matches. Clone size is given for some rows only: seen once, a few or many times, or a class if the clone is expanded.

CASSYGRGEQYF | TGTGCCAGCAGTTACGGCCGGGGCGAGCAGTACTTC | 12 | TRBJ2-7 | TRBV6-5 | . | .
CASSPTLEGSEKLFF | TGCGCCAGCAGCCCAACCCTAGAAGGGAGTGAAAAACTGTTTTTT | 15 | TRBJ1-4 | TRBV5-1 | . | .
CASSPALGNTEAFF | TGCGCCAGCAGCCCCGCCTTGGGGAACACTGAAGCTTTCTTT | 14 | TRBJ1-1 | TRBV5-1 | . | .
CASSPPGTGGSYGYTF | TGTGCCAGCAGCCCGCCCGGGACAGGGGGTTCCTATGGCTACACCTTC | 16 | TRBJ1-2 | TRBV7-8 | . | TRBD1
CASSRQPSTDTQYF | TGTGCCAGCAGCAGACAGCCAAGCACAGATACGCAGTATTTT | 14 | TRBJ2-3 | TRBV6-4 | . | .
CATMGGSAYNEQFF | TGTGCCACCATGGGGGGGAGCGCTTACAATGAGCAGTTCTTC | 14 | TRBJ2-1 | TRBV10-3 | . | TRBD2
CASSLEGYEAFF | TGTGCCAGCAGCTTGGAAGGATATGAAGCTTTCTTT | 12 | TRBJ1-1 | TRBV5-6 | few | .
CASSQVAEAILEKLFF | TGCGCCAGCAGCCAAGTAGCCGAGGCGATTCTAGAAAAACTGTTTTTT | 16 | TRBJ1-4 | TRBV4-1 | . | .
CASSAGTGVYNEQFF | TGTGCCAGCAGCGCCGGGACAGGGGTCTACAATGAGCAGTTCTTC | 15 | TRBJ2-1 | TRBV7-8 | . | TRBD1
CASSLFSGGDSPLHF | TGTGCCAGCAGTTTATTTTCCGGGGGAGATTCACCCCTCCACTTT | 15 | TRBJ1-6 | TRBV28 | . | .
CASRAGFTEAFF | TGTGCCAGCAGGGCAGGGTTCACTGAAGCTTTCTTT | 12 | TRBJ1-1 | TRBV25-1 | . | .
CASRDYEQYF | TGTGCCAGCAGGGACTACGAGCAGTACTTC | 10 | TRBJ2-7 | TRBV2 | . | .
CASSLTASYEQYF | TGTGCCAGCAGCCTTACAGCTTCCTACGAGCAGTACTTC | 13 | TRBJ2-7 | TRBV27 | . | .
CASSQAVAGSADTQYF | TGTGCCAGCAGCCAAGCCGTAGCGGGGTCTGCAGATACGCAGTATTTT | 16 | TRBJ2-3 | TRBV4-2 | . | TRBD2
CASSEQGAQGYTF | TGTGCCAGCAGTGAACAGGGGGCACAGGGCTACACCTTC | 13 | TRBJ1-2 | TRBV25-1 | . | TRBD1
CASSVEGARTEAFF | TGTGCCAGCAGCGTAGAGGGGGCGCGGACTGAAGCTTTCTTT | 14 | TRBJ1-1 | TRBV9 | . | TRBD1
CASSPGTGGSSYNEQFF | TGTGCCAGCAGTCCCGGGACAGGGGGCAGCTCCTACAATGAGCAGTTCTTC | 17 | TRBJ2-1 | TRBV27 | . | TRBD1
CASSIFGVSNEQFF | TGTGCCAGTAGTATCTTCGGAGTAAGCAATGAGCAGTTCTTC | 14 | TRBJ2-1 | TRBV19 | . | .
CASSLEASNIAEAFF | TGTGCCAGCAGCTTGGAGGCCTCCAACATCGCTGAAGCTTTCTTT | 15 | TRBJ1-1 | TRBV5-6 | few | .
CASRPRAGQAPYEQYF | TGTGCCAGCAGGCCAAGGGCGGGACAGGCCCCCTACGAGCAGTACTTC | 16 | TRBJ2-7 | TRBV28 | once | TRBD1
CASSQVRGVEQFF | TGCGCCAGCAGCCAGGTACGAGGGGTTGAGCAGTTCTTC | 13 | TRBJ2-1 | TRBV4-1 | once | .
CASSPDSLEAFF | TGTGCCAGTAGTCCGGACTCGTTAGAAGCTTTCTTT | 12 | TRBJ1-1 | TRBV19 | . | .
CASSSRDRDETQYF | TGTGCCAGCAGCTCCCGGGACAGGGATGAGACCCAGTACTTC | 14 | TRBJ2-5 | TRBV5-4 | . | TRBD1
CASSLPHRSTQTSVDTQYF | TGTGCCAGCAGCTTACCCCACCGCTCGACCCAGACTAGCGTGGATACGCAGTATTTT | 19 | TRBJ2-3 | TRBV11-2 | . | TRBD2
CASSVGGSTGELFF | TGTGCCAGCAGTGTCGGGGGGTCCACCGGGGAGCTGTTTTTT | 14 | TRBJ2-2 | TRBV6-6 | . | TRBD2
CASSFLGAHTEAFF | TGTGCCAGCAGCTTTCTCGGGGCCCACACTGAAGCTTTCTTT | 14 | TRBJ1-1 | TRBV5-4 | . | .
CAIAPGTGGTYEQYF | TGTGCCATCGCCCCCGGGACAGGGGGGACCTACGAGCAGTACTTC | 15 | TRBJ2-7 | TRBV6-1 | . | TRBD1
CASRLGAREAFF | TGTGCCAGTAGACTAGGGGCCAGAGAAGCTTTCTTT | 12 | TRBJ1-1 | TRBV19 | . | .
CASSFLSPSGTYSNQPQHF | TGTGCCAGCAGCTTCCTATCACCCTCCGGAACATATAGCAATCAGCCCCAGCATTTT | 19 | TRBJ1-5 | TRBV7-2 | . | .
CAISVYYGYTF | TGTGCCATCAGTGTATACTATGGCTACACCTTC | 11 | TRBJ1-2 | TRBV10-3 | . | .
CASSFGTGRKETQYF | TGTGCCAGCAGCTTTGGAACAGGGAGGAAAGAGACCCAGTACTTC | 15 | TRBJ2-5 | TRBV5-8 | . | .
CASSLGGTGPSSGNTIYF | TGTGCCAGCAGCTTAGGTGGGACAGGGCCTTCCTCTGGAAACACCATATATTTT | 18 | TRBJ1-3 | TRBV13 | . | TRBD1
CASSPWTSGGGTQYF | TGTGCCAGCAGCCCCTGGACTAGCGGGGGAGGTACGCAGTATTTT | 15 | TRBJ2-3 | TRBV14 | . | TRBD2
CASSTQGTGENEQFF | TGTGCCAGTAGTACCCAGGGGACAGGGGAGAATGAGCAGTTCTTC | 15 | TRBJ2-1 | TRBV19 | . | TRBD1
CSLLGEEYNEQFF | TGCAGCCTGCTAGGTGAGGAGTACAATGAGCAGTTCTTC | 13 | TRBJ2-1 | TRBV29-1 | . | .
CAWSVGGTEAFF | TGTGCCTGGAGTGTGGGTGGGACTGAAGCTTTCTTT | 12 | TRBJ1-1 | TRBV30 | . | .
CASSLDRTWTTYEQYF | TGTGCCAGCAGCTTGGATCGGACATGGACTACCTACGAGCAGTACTTC | 16 | TRBJ2-7 | TRBV5-5 | . | .
CASSLRGVDGYTF | TGTGCCAGCAGCTTGAGGGGAGTGGATGGCTACACCTTC | 13 | TRBJ1-2 | TRBV11-3 | . | .
CASSYGLAGVLETQYF | TGTGCCAGCAGTTACGGCCTAGCGGGGGTTCTGGAGACCCAGTACTTC | 16 | TRBJ2-5 | TRBV6-5 | . | TRBD2
CATGGAYEQYF | TGTGCCACCGGAGGGGCCTACGAGCAGTACTTC | 11 | TRBJ2-7 | TRBV27 | . | .
CASSYFGQDTEAFF | TGTGCCAGCAGTTACTTCGGACAAGACACTGAAGCTTTCTTT | 14 | TRBJ1-1 | TRBV6-5 | . | .
CASSSGGDGSSYNEQFF | TGTGCCAGCAGCTCTGGGGGGGACGGTAGCTCCTACAATGAGCAGTTCTTC | 17 | TRBJ2-1 | TRBV7-9 | . | TRBD2
CSVVGIAKNIQYF | TGCAGCGTTGTGGGGATAGCCAAAAACATTCAGTACTTC | 13 | TRBJ2-4 | TRBV29-1 | . | .
CASSQVERSGNEQFF | TGCGCCAGCAGCCAAGTGGAGCGCTCGGGGAATGAGCAGTTCTTC | 15 | TRBJ2-1 | TRBV4-1 | . | .
CASSESRIYEQYF | TGCGCCAGCAGTGAGTCCAGGATATACGAGCAGTACTTC | 13 | TRBJ2-7 | TRBV10-1 | . | .
CASSPIYVAGSYNEQFF | TGTGCCAGCAGCCCAATTTATGTAGCGGGCTCCTACAATGAGCAGTTCTTC | 17 | TRBJ2-1 | TRBV5-6 | . | TRBD2
CASSFRWGRSTDTQYF | TGTGCCAGCAGTTTCCGGTGGGGACGGAGCACAGATACGCAGTATTTT | 16 | TRBJ2-3 | TRBV28 | . | .
CASSPGQGGYGYTF | TGTGCCAGCAGCCCGGGACAGGGGGGCTATGGCTACACCTTC | 14 | TRBJ1-2 | TRBV9 | once | TRBD1
CASSSPMLLRGGGYTF | TGTGCCAGCAGTTCGCCCATGCTCCTCAGGGGAGGCGGCTACACCTTC | 16 | TRBJ1-2 | TRBV28 | . | .
CASSLGLEQYF | TGCGCCAGCAGCTTGGGCCTAGAGCAGTACTTC | 11 | TRBJ2-7 | TRBV5-1 | . | .
CASRTRWAGGSYEQYF | TGTGCCAGCAGAACGAGGTGGGCGGGGGGCTCCTACGAGCAGTACTTC | 16 | TRBJ2-7 | TRBV5-6 | . | TRBD2
CSALEVTNTGELFF | TGCAGCGCCCTTGAGGTCACGAACACCGGGGAGCTGTTTTTT | 14 | TRBJ2-2 | TRBV29-1 | . | .
CASSEITGEDGYTF | TGTGCCAGCAGTGAAATCACAGGGGAGGATGGCTACACCTTC | 14 | TRBJ1-2 | TRBV6-1 | . | TRBD1